The clone carrying this T cell receptor beta chain appeared once. Its antigen remains unidentified. The source of the sample is a study of cytomegalovirus exposure and HLA in healthy donors. Whole-study results and caveats: The study listed approximately 160 cytomegalovirus-associated TCR beta chains. What TCR beta sequences reportedly achieved was accurate prediction of HLA-A and HLA-B alleles in most subjects. In a later analysis, HLA-associated beta chains showed higher expansion and lower generation probabilities than comparable chains.

Looked up from germline, CDR1 is SGHKS and CDR2 is YYEKEE (reference sequence). The CDR3 extends over 16 amino acids. With 3 bases removed from V and 4 bases from J, the gap between germline ends came to 18 bases. Primers: 60 Vbeta forward and 13 Jbeta reverse. Repertoires were generated with immunoSEQ multiplex PCR, while TCRdb's copy carries only in-frame clones and drops some. The table shows some 150,000 clones, with about 80% occurring only once. In nominal health when sampled, donors likely had unrecorded immune exposures nonetheless. Sequenced sample: PBMCs. The V and J genes are TRBV5-5 and TRBJ2-3; D not resolved. This receptor was identified in a man aged 25-45 years in good health and CMV-seropositive. Written as DNA, the CDR3 is TGTGCCAGCAGCTCCTCCGCGGCCTACTACGCAGATACGCAGTATTTT. This translates into CASSSSAAYYADTQYF.